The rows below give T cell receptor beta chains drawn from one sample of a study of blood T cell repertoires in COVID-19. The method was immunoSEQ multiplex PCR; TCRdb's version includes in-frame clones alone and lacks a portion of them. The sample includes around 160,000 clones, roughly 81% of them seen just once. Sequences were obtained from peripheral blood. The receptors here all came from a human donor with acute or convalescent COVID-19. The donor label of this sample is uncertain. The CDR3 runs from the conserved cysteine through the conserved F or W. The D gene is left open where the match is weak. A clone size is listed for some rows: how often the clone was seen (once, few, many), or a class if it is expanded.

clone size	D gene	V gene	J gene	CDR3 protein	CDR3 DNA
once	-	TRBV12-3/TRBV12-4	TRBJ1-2	CASSPQGLDGYTF	TGTGCCAGCAGTCCCCAGGGACTCGACGGCTACACCTTC
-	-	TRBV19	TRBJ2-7	CASSIRPAGTYEQYF	TGTGCCAGTAGTATCCGGCCGGCAGGGACCTACGAGCAGTACTTC
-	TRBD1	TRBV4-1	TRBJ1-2	CASSTYDRDYGYTF	TGCGCCAGCAGCACCTATGACAGGGACTATGGCTACACCTTC
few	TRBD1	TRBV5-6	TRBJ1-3	CASSSAGQGASGNTIYF	TGTGCCAGCAGCTCCGCCGGACAGGGGGCGTCTGGAAACACCATATATTTT
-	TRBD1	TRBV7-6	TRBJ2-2	CASSLNSGTGFDTGELFF	TGTGCCAGCAGCTTAAATTCAGGGACAGGGTTCGACACCGGGGAGCTGTTTTTT
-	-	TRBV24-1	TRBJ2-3	CATSDPDSHTDTQYF	TGTGCCACCAGTGATCCTGACAGTCACACAGATACGCAGTATTTT
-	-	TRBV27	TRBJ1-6	CASSPRGGNSPLHF	TGTGCCAGCAGTCCCCGTGGAGGTAATTCACCCCTCCACTTT
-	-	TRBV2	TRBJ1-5	CASSPDWNQPQHF	TGTGCCAGCTCCCCAGACTGGAATCAGCCCCAGCATTTT
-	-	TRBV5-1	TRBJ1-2	CASSWSGQPSYGYTF	TGCGCCAGCAGCTGGTCCGGACAGCCTTCCTATGGCTACACCTTC
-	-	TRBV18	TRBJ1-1	CASSPRGLWDTEAFF	TGTGCCAGCTCACCACGGGGCCTATGGGACACTGAAGCTTTCTTT
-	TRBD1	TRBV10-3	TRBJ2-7	CAISVGTEKREQYF	TGTGCCATCAGTGTTGGGACAGAGAAGCGCGAGCAGTACTTC
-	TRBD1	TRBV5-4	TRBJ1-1	CASSAGQGGNTEAFF	TGTGCCAGCAGCGCCGGACAGGGAGGGAACACTGAAGCTTTCTTT
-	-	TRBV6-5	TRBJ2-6	CASSPWEAGANVLTF	TGTGCCAGCAGTCCTTGGGAGGCTGGGGCCAACGTCCTGACTTTC
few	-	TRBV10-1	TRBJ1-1	CASSNMNTEAFF	TGCGCCAGCAGTAACATGAACACTGAAGCTTTCTTT
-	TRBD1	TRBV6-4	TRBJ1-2	CASSDSKGQGASNYGYTF	TGTGCCAGCAGTGACTCGAAAGGACAGGGGGCTTCTAACTATGGCTACACCTTC
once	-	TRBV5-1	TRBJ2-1	CASSLVGSNEQFF	TGCGCCAGCAGCTTGGTGGGGAGCAATGAGCAGTTCTTC
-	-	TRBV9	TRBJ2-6	CASSVGGSSGANVLTF	TGTGCCAGCAGCGTAGGAGGTAGCTCTGGGGCCAACGTCCTGACTTTC
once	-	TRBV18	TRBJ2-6	CASSLGANVLTF	TGTGCCAGCTCCCTCGGGGCCAACGTCCTGACTTTC
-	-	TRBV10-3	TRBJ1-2	CAIPDYGYTF	TGTGCCATCCCAGACTATGGCTACACCTTC
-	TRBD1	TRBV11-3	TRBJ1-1	CASSSTGGKTEAFF	TGTGCCAGCAGCTCGACAGGGGGCAAGACTGAAGCTTTCTTT
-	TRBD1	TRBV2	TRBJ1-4	CASAGTGGEKLFF	TGTGCCAGCGCCGGGACAGGAGGTGAAAAACTGTTTTTT
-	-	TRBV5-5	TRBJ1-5	CASSLAGNQPQHF	TGTGCCAGCAGCTTGGCCGGGAATCAGCCCCAGCATTTT
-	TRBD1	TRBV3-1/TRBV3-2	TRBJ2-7	CASSYDRGNEQYF	TGTGCCAGCAGCTACGACAGGGGTAACGAGCAGTACTTC
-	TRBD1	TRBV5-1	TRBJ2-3	CASSSGTGLRTDTQYF	TGCGCCAGCAGCTCCGGGACAGGCCTCCGCACAGATACGCAGTATTTT
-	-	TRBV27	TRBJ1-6	CAAGAGMNSPLHF	TGTGCCGCGGGGGCAGGGATGAATTCACCCCTCCACTTT
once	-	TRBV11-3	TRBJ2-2	CASSLTGSGELFF	TGTGCCAGCAGCTTAACAGGGTCCGGGGAGCTGTTTTTT
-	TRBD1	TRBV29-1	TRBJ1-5	CSGPTGGNQPQHF	TGCAGCGGTCCGACAGGGGGCAATCAGCCCCAGCATTTT
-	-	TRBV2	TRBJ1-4	CASSAGTSANEKLFF	TGTGCCAGCAGCGCAGGGACATCGGCTAATGAAAAACTGTTTTTT
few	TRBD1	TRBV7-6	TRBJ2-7	CASSLDRAYEQYF	TGTGCCAGCAGCTTGGACAGGGCCTACGAGCAGTACTTC
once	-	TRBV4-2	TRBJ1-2	CASSQDPAGGYGYTF	TGTGCCAGCAGCCAAGATCCGGCCGGGGGCTATGGCTACACCTTC
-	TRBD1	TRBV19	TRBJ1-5	CASSTDRGGQPQHF	TGTGCCAGTAGTACGGACAGGGGAGGTCAGCCCCAGCATTTT
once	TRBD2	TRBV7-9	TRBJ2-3	CASSLAGGLTQYF	TGTGCCAGCAGTCTAGCGGGGGGGCTTACGCAGTATTTT
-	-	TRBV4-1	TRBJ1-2	CASSQDSNYGYTF	TGCGCCAGCAGCCAAGACAGTAACTATGGCTACACCTTC
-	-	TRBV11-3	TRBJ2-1	CASSSQGGNEQFF	TGTGCCAGCAGCTCCCAGGGAGGCAATGAGCAGTTCTTC
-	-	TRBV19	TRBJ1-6	CASSLTGTPLHF	TGTGCCAGTAGTTTAACAGGGACACCCCTCCACTTT
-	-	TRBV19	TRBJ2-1	CASSTDRGGNEQFF	TGTGCCAGTAGTACCGACAGGGGAGGGAATGAGCAGTTCTTC
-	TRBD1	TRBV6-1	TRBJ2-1	CASSERGQGAIISYNEQFF	TGTGCCAGCAGTGAACGGGGGCAGGGGGCAATAATCTCCTACAATGAGCAGTTCTTC
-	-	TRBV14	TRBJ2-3	CASSQAGGTDTQYF	TGTGCCAGCAGCCAAGCAGGGGGCACAGATACGCAGTATTTT
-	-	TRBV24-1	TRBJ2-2	CATSDSTGNTGELFF	TGTGCCACCAGTGATTCGACAGGGAACACCGGGGAGCTGTTTTTT
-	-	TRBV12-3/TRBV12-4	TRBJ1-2	CASSLERTGRYTF	TGTGCCAGCAGTTTAGAGAGAACAGGTAGATACACCTTC
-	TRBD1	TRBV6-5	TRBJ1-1	CASSYPPGQGNTEAFF	TGTGCCAGCAGTTACCCTCCGGGACAGGGTAACACTGAAGCTTTCTTT
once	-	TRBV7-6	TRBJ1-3	CASSLALADGNTIYF	TGTGCCAGCAGCTTAGCGTTGGCGGATGGAAACACCATATATTTT
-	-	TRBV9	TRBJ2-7	CASSVAAGTLYEQYF	TGTGCCAGCAGCGTAGCTGCCGGGACACTTTACGAGCAGTACTTC
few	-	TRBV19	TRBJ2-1	CASSITGRYNEQFF	TGTGCCAGTAGTATAACGGGGAGGTACAATGAGCAGTTCTTC
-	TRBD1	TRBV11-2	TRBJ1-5	CASSVDRGRQPQHF	TGTGCCAGCAGCGTCGACAGGGGCCGCCAGCCCCAGCATTTT
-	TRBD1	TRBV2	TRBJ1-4	CACTRDRVATNEKLFF	TGTGCCTGCACACGCGACAGGGTTGCAACTAATGAAAAACTGTTTTTT
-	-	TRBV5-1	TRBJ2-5	CASSLYVGAVETQYF	TGCGCCAGCAGCTTGTATGTGGGGGCAGTGGAGACCCAGTACTTC
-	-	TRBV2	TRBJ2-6	CASSEARRPRGANVLTF	TGTGCCAGCAGTGAAGCCCGGAGACCTAGGGGGGCCAACGTCCTGACTTTC
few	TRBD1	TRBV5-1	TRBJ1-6	CASSLEATGNSPLHF	TGCGCCAGCAGCTTGGAAGCGACAGGGAATTCACCCCTCCACTTT
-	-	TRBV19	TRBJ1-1	CASTEGRENTEAFF	TGTGCCAGTACCGAGGGGCGGGAGAACACTGAAGCTTTCTTT
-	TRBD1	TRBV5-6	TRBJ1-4	CASSWDRVDEKLFF	TGTGCCAGCAGCTGGGACAGGGTGGATGAAAAACTGTTTTTT
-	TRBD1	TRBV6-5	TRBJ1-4	CASSSGQRNEKLFF	TGTGCCAGCAGCTCGGGACAGCGTAATGAAAAACTGTTTTTT
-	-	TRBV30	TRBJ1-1	CAWRREGGTEAFF	TGTGCCTGGAGAAGAGAAGGAGGGACTGAAGCTTTCTTT
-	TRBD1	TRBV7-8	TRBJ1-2	CASSSTGGARGYTF	TGTGCCAGCAGCTCCACAGGGGGCGCACGTGGCTACACCTTC